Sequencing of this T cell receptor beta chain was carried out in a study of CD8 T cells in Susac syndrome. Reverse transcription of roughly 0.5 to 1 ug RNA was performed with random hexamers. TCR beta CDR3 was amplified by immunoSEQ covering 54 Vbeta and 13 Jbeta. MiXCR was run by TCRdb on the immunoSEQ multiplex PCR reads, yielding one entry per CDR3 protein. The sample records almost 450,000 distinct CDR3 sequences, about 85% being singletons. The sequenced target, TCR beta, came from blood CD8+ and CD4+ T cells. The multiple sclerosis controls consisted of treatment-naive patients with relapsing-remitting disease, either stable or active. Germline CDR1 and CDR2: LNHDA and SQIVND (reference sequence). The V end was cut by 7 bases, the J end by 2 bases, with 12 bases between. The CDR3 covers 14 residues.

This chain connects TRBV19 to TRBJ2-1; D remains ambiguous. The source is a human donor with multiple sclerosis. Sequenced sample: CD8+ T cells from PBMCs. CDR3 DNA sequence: TGTGCCAGTAATCCGACTGGCGCCTACAATGAGCAGTTCTTC. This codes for CASNPTGAYNEQFF.